The 20 T cell receptor beta chains below come from one sample, sequenced in a study of T cell responses to AZD1222 COVID-19 vaccine. Clones were sequenced by immunoSEQ multiplex PCR, and TCRdb holds only the in-frame ones, with some missing. The table shows under 200,000 clones, with approximately 94% occurring only once. The input for sequencing was peripheral blood, taken on day 0 of AZD1222 vaccination. All receptors derive from an adult in good health.

The CDR3 DNA follows: TGTGCCAGCAGCGAAAGACCCTATAATTCACCCCTCCACTTT. Amino acid sequence: CASSERPYNSPLHF. The rearrangement links TRBV9 to TRBJ1-6; D remains unclear. Trimming took off 3 bases at V and 2 bases at J, with 6 bases between the two ends. Germline CDR1 reads SGDLS; CDR2 reads YYNGEE. This CDR3 has 14 residues.

The chain employs TRBV6-2 or TRBV6-3 and TRBJ1-2; perhaps TRBD1 as D (6 bases). The CDR3 is 14 amino acids. Trimming shortened V by 2 bases and J by 9 bases, and 16 bases separated the two germline ends. Germline V gives CDR1 MNHEY, CDR2 SVGEGT. The CDR3 bases are TGTGCCAGCAGTTACACCGGGGGGCACGGTAGCTACACCTTC. It translates to CASSYTGGHGSYTF.

J is TRBJ2-5 and V is TRBV24-1; 9 bases align to TRBD2. Germline trimming cut 3 bases from V and 0 bases from J; bases unmatched to any gene: 7. This CDR3 contains 17 residues. Per the germline V gene, CDR1 is KGHDR and CDR2 is SFDVKD. The CDR3 reads CATSDRTSGRYQETQYF. The CDR3 coding sequence is TGTGCCACCAGTGATCGTACTAGCGGGCGATACCAAGAGACCCAGTACTTC.

This clone was recorded a few times. This chain uses TRBV2 with TRBJ1-1; D unclear. Germline V gives CDR1 SNHLY, CDR2 FYNNEI. The V and J ends lost 0 bases and 6 bases respectively, with 8 bases between them. This CDR3 spans 13 amino acids. CDR3 nucleotide sequence: TGTGCCAGCAGTGAAGCGGGTTGGGCTGAAGCTTTCTTT. It codes for CASSEAGWAEAFF.

The chain carries TRBV3-1 (or the pseudogene TRBV3-2) and TRBJ2-5, with TRBD1 matching over 8 bases. The CDR3 has 16 residues. Germline CDR1 is LGHDT and CDR2 is YNNKEL (reference sequence). The ends lost 3 bases at V and 0 bases at J; junction bases unmatched: 6. The CDR3 loop reads CASSHPRTGNQETQYF. CDR3 DNA: TGTGCCAGCAGCCACCCGAGGACAGGGAACCAAGAGACCCAGTACTTC.

The chain carries TRBV2 and TRBJ1-6; TRBD1 is a possible D gene (5 bases). CDR3 length: 16 residues. The germline V and J ends were trimmed by 7 bases and 6 bases, with 19 bases remaining between them. The germline gives CDR1 SNHLY, CDR2 FYNNEI. CDR3 DNA: TGTGCCAGCACACGAGAAGGGGACCCGGTTAATTCACCCCTCCACTTT. Translated, it gives CASTREGDPVNSPLHF.

V gene TRBV5-1 combines with J gene TRBJ2-2; the D is unclear. The length of the CDR3 is 16 residues. Looked up from germline, CDR1 is SGHRS and CDR2 is YFSETQ. V gave up 3 bases and J gave up 0 bases, with 12 bases separating them. This chain's CDR3 is CASSSPGRPNTGELFF. The CDR3 region has the DNA TGCGCCAGCAGCTCCCCGGGCAGACCGAACACCGGGGAGCTGTTTTTT.

V usage is TRBV10-3 and J usage is TRBJ2-7, with D tentatively TRBD1 (6 bases). Trimming pared 0 bases from V and 6 bases from J, leaving 9 bases between. CDR1 is ENHRY and CDR2 is SYGVKD in the germline V gene. This CDR3 has 13 amino acids. The CDR3, as DNA: TGTGCCATCAGTGAGTCAGGGACACTCGAGCAGTACTTC. Translating it yields CAISESGTLEQYF.

The rearrangement joins TRBV6-5 to TRBJ1-1, with TRBD1 matching over 7 bases. V trimming: 9 bases; J trimming: 4 bases; junction bases outside the gene matches: 14. CDR3 length: 15 residues. Germline CDR1 and CDR2: MNHEY and SVGAGI. CDR3 nucleotide sequence: TGTGCCAGTTATCAGACAGGGCCTGTGGGCACTGAAGCTTTCTTT. This translates into CASYQTGPVGTEAFF.

The chain uses TRBV28 and TRBJ1-5; TRBD1 matches 8 bases. This CDR3 is 15 amino acids long. V was pared by 5 bases and J by 2 bases, with 5 bases of the junction left unmatched. CDR1 and CDR2 from the germline V gene are MDHEN and SYDVKM. The CDR3 loop is CASSISDRGNQPQHF. CDR3 sequence (DNA): TGTGCCAGCAGTATCTCGGACAGGGGCAATCAGCCCCAGCATTTT.

The CDR3 nucleotides read TGTGCCAGTCGGGGACTATATACCTACGAGCAGTACTTC. This codes for CASRGLYTYEQYF. This rearrangement joins TRBV19 to TRBJ2-7; TRBD2 agrees at 7 bases. Germline trimming cut 8 bases from V and 2 bases from J; bases unmatched to any gene: 6. The germline V gene has CDR1 LNHDA and CDR2 SQIVND (reference sequence). The CDR3 has 13 amino acids.

This sequence joins TRBV7-9 and TRBJ2-7; no definite D call. The CDR3 has 13 amino acids. Per the germline V gene, CDR1 is SEHNR and CDR2 is FQNEAQ (reference sequence). V was shortened by 1 base and J by 3 bases, with 7 bases between the two germline ends. CDR3 protein: CASSLGQYYEQYF. The CDR3, as DNA: TGTGCCAGCAGCTTAGGGCAGTACTACGAGCAGTACTTC.

This clone was observed once. The gene calls are TRBV20-1 and TRBJ1-3, with a weak D call TRBD1 (5 bases). The germline V gene has CDR1 DFQATT and CDR2 SNEGSKA (reference sequence). Trimming stripped 3 bases from V and 6 bases from J, with 18 bases between. The CDR3 is 15 residues long. CDR3 region: CSASQTRGFENTIYF. The CDR3 DNA follows: TGCAGTGCTAGTCAAACTCGGGGCTTCGAAAACACCATATATTTT.

This rearrangement joins TRBV12-3 or TRBV12-4 to TRBJ2-7; D gene uncertain. Deletions cut 5 bases from V and 5 bases from J, with 7 bases between. This CDR3 comprises 11 residues. CDR3 amino acids: CASSPMHEQYF. CDR3 bases: TGTGCCAGCAGTCCAATGCACGAGCAGTACTTC.

V and J are TRBV28 and TRBJ1-4; D gene unclear. Germline CDR1 MDHEN, CDR2 SYDVKM. There are 13 residues in the CDR3. V dropped 1 base and J dropped 8 bases, with 8 bases sitting between them. CDR3 nucleotide sequence: TGTGCCAGCAGTTTATTAGTTTTGGAAAAACTGTTTTTT. Its protein product is CASSLLVLEKLFF.

V usage is TRBV19 and J usage is TRBJ2-4; 7 bases align to TRBD1. This CDR3 region has 16 residues. V trimming: 9 bases; J trimming: 0 bases; junction bases outside the gene matches: 11. Germline V gene data show CDR1 as LNHDA and CDR2 as SQIVND (reference sequence). The CDR3 coding sequence is TGTGCCAGCCCTGAGGGGACAGTCATAGCCAAAAACATTCAGTACTTC. Amino acid sequence: CASPEGTVIAKNIQYF.

The rearrangement links TRBV30 to TRBJ1-2, with D perhaps matching TRBD1 (5 bases). The CDR3 covers 10 residues. Trimming left V 8 bases short and J 7 bases short, with 11 bases between. Germline CDR1 and CDR2: GTSNPN and SVGIG (reference sequence). The CDR3 loop reads CARQDSGYTF. CDR3 coding DNA: TGTGCCCGCCAAGACAGTGGCTACACCTTC. The whole variable domain, remainder taken from reference TRBV30 and TRBJ1-2, is SQTIHQWPATLVQPVGSPLSLECTVEGTSNPNLYWYRQAAGRGLQLLFYSVGIGQISSEVPQNLSASRPQDRQFILSSKKLLLSDSGFYLCARQDSGYTFGSGTRLTVV.

J is TRBJ1-2 and V is TRBV7-3; possibly TRBD1 for D (5 bases). V gave up 1 base and J gave up 2 bases, with 14 bases separating them. The CDR3 contains 16 residues. The germline CDR1 and CDR2 sequences are SGHTA and FQGTGA. The CDR3: CASSLNGASLNYGYTF. Written as DNA, the CDR3 is TGTGCCAGCAGCTTAAACGGGGCCTCACTAAACTATGGCTACACCTTC.

The rearrangement uses TRBV19 and TRBJ1-3; 9 bases are a match to TRBD1. Germline CDR1 is LNHDA and CDR2 is SQIVND (reference sequence). After removal of 6 bases from V and 2 bases from J, the junction contained 8 bases not matched to a gene. There are 16 residues in the CDR3. For the CDR3, the DNA is TGTGCCAGTAGAACTAACAGGGGGCTCGCTGGAAACACCATATATTTT. Translated: CASRTNRGLAGNTIYF.

Here the CDR3 DNA reads TGTGCCAGCACCCCTAGGGGCTCCTACGAGCAGTACTTC. Residues: CASTPRGSYEQYF. This rearrangement joins TRBV11-1 to TRBJ2-7; D is possibly TRBD1 (5 bases). Per the germline V gene, CDR1 is SGHAT and CDR2 is FQDESV (reference sequence). V lost 7 bases to trimming and J lost 0 bases, with 10 bases between them. This CDR3 comprises 13 residues.